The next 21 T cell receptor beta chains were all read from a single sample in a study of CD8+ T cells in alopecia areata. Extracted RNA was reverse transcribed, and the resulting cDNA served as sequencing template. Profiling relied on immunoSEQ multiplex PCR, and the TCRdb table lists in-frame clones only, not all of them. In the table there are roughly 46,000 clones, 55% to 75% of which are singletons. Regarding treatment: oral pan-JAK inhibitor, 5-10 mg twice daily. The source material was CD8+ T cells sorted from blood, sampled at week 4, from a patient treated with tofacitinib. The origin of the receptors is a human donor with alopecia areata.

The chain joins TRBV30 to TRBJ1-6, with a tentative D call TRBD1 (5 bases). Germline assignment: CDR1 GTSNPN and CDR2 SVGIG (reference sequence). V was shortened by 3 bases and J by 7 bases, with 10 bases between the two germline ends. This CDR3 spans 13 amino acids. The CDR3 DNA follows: TGTGCCTGGAGGTCGGGGACGAATTCACCCCTCCACTTT. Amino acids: CAWRSGTNSPLHF.

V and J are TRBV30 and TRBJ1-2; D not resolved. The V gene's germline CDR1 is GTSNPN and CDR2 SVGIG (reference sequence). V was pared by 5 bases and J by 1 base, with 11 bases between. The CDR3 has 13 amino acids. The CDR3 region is CAWFQADNYGYTF. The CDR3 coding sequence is TGTGCCTGGTTCCAAGCGGATAACTATGGCTACACCTTC.

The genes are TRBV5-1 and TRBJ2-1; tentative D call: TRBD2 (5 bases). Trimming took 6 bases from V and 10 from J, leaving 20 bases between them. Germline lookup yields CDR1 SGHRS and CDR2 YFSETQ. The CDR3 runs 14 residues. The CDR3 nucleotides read TGCGCCAGCACCGCCGGGATCGGTACTAGGGAGCAGTTCTTC. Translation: CASTAGIGTREQFF. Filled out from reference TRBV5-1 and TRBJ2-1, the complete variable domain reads KAGVTQTPRYLIKTRGQQVTLSCSPISGHRSVSWYQQTPGQGLQFLFEYFSETQRNKGNFPGRFSGRQFSNSRSEMNVSTLELGDSALYLCASTAGIGTREQFFGPGTRLTVL.

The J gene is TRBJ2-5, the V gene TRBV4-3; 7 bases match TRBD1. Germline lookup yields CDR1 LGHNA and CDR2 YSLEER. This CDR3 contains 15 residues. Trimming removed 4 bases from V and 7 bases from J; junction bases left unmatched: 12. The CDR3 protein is CASSRGRQGGGTQYF. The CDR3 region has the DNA TGCGCCAGCAGCCGGGGGAGACAGGGCGGAGGGACCCAGTACTTC.

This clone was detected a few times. CDR3 in DNA: TGTGCCAGCAGCCGGGGGTACCGGGACAGAGGCGACTATGGCTACACCTTC. Translated: CASSRGYRDRGDYGYTF. This chain joins TRBV14 and TRBJ1-2; 7 bases agree with TRBD1. Germline CDR1 and CDR2: SGHDN and FVKESK. This CDR3 region has 17 residues. J lost 3 bases, V lost 4 bases, and 14 bases had no gene match.

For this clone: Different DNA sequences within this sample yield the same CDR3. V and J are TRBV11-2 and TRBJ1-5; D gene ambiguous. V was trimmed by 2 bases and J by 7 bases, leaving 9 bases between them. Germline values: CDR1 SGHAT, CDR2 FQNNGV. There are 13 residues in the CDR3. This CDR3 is CASSLSPSQPQHF. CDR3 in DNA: TGTGCCAGCAGCTTATCCCCCTCCCAGCCCCAGCATTTT.

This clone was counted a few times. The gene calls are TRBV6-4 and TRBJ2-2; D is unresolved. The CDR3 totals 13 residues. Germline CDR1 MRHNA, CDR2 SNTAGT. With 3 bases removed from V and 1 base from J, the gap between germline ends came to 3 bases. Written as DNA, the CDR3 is TGTGCCAGCAGTGAGGGGAACACCGGGGAGCTGTTTTTT. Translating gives CASSEGNTGELFF.

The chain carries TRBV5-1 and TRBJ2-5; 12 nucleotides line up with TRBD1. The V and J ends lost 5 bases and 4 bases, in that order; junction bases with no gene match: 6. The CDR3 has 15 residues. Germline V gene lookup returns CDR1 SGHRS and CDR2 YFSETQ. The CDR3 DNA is TGCGCCAGCAGACAGGGACAGGGGGCCGGAGAGACCCAGTACTTC. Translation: CASRQGQGAGETQYF. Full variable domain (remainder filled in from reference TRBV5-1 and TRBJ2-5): KAGVTQTPRYLIKTRGQQVTLSCSPISGHRSVSWYQQTPGQGLQFLFEYFSETQRNKGNFPGRFSGRQFSNSRSEMNVSTLELGDSALYLCASRQGQGAGETQYFGPGTRLLVL.

The CDR3 DNA reads as TGTGCCAGCAGCGTTGACAGCTCCTACGAGCAGTACTTC. It codes for CASSVDSSYEQYF. The chain employs TRBV9 and TRBJ2-7; tentative D call: TRBD1 (5 bases). The CDR3 has 13 amino acids. With 2 bases removed from V and 0 bases from J, the gap between germline ends came to 6 bases. Looked up from germline, CDR1 is SGDLS and CDR2 is YYNGEE.

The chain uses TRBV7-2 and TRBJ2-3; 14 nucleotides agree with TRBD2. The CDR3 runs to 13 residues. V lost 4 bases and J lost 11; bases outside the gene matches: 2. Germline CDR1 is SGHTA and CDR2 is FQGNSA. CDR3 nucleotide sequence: TGTGCCAGCAGCTCGACTAGCGGGGGGGTGCAGTATTTT. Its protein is CASSSTSGGVQYF.

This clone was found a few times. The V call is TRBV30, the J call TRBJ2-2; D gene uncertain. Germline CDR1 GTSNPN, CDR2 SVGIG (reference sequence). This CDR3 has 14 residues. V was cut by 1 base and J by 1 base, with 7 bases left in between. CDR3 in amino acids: CAWSGRMNTGELFF. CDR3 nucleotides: TGTGCCTGGAGTGGACGCATGAACACCGGGGAGCTGTTTTTT.

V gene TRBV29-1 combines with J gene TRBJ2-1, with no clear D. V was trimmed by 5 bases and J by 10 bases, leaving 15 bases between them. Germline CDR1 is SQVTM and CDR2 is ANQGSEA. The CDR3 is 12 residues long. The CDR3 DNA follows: TGCAGCGTTCAAGCAGGTAATAACGAGCAGTTCTTC. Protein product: CSVQAGNNEQFF.

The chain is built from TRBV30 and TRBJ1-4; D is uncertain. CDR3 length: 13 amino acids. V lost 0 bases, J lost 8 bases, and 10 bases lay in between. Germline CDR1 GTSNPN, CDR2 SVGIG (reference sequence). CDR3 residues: CAWSVDPGEKLFF. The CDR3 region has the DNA TGTGCCTGGAGTGTGGACCCCGGGGAAAAACTGTTTTTT.

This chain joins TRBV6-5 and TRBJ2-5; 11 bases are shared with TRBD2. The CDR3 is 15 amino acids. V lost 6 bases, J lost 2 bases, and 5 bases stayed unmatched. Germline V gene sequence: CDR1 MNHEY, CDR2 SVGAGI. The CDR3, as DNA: TGTGCCAGCAGCTCAACTAGCGGGGGACAAGAGACCCAGTACTTC. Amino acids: CASSSTSGGQETQYF.

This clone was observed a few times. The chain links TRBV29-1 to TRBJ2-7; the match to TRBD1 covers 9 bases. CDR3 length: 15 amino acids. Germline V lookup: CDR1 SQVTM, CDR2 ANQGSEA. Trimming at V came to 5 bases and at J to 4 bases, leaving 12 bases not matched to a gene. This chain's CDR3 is CSVPGRDREPYEQYF. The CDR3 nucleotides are TGCAGCGTTCCCGGCCGGGACAGGGAGCCTTACGAGCAGTACTTC.

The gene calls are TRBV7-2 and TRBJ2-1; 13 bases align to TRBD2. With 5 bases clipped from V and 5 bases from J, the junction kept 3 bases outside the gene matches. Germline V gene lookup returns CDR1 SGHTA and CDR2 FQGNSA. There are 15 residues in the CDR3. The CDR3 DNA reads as TGTGCCAGCAGCGGGACTAGCGGGGCTAACAATGAGCAGTTCTTC. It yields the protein CASSGTSGANNEQFF.

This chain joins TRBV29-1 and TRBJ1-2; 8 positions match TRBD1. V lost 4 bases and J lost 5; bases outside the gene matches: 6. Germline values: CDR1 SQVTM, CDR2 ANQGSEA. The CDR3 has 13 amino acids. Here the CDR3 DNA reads TGCAGCGTTGCATTTAGGACAGGGTATGGCTACACCTTC. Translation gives CSVAFRTGYGYTF. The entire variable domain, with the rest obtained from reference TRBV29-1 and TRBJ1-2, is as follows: SAVISQKPSRDICQRGTSLTIQCQVDSQVTMMFWYRQQPGQSLTLIATANQGSEATYESGFVIDKFPISRPNLTFSTLTVSNMSPEDSSIYLCSVAFRTGYGYTFGSGTRLTVV.

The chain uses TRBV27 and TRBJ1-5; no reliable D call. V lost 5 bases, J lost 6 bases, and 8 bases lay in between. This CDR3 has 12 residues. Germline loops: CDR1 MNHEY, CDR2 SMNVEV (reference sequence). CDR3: CASSGEGQPQHF. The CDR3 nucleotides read TGTGCCAGCAGTGGCGAGGGTCAGCCCCAGCATTTT.

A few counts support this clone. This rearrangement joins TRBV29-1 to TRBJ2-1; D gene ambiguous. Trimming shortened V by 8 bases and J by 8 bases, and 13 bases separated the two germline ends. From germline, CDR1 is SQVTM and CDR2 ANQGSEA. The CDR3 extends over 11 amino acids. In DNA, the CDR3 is TGCAGCTTAACAGCTAGGGATGAGCAGTTCTTC. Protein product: CSLTARDEQFF.

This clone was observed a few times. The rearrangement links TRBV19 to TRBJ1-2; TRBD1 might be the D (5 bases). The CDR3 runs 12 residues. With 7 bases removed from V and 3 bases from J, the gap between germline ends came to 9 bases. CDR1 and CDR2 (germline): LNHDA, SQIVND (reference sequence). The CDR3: CASKSGHYGYTF. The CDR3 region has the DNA TGTGCCAGTAAATCGGGACACTATGGCTACACCTTC. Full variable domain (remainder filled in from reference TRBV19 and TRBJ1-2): DGGITQSPKYLFRKEGQNVTLSCEQNLNHDAMYWYRQDPGQGLRLIYYSQIVNDFQKGDIAEGYSVSREKKESFPLTVTSAQKNPTAFYLCASKSGHYGYTFGSGTRLTVV.

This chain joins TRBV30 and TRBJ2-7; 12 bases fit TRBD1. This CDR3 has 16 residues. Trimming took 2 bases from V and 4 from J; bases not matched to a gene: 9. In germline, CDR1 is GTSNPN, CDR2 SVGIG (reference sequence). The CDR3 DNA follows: TGTGCCTGGAGTTCCGGGACAGGGGGCAAGGGGTACGAGCAGTACTTC. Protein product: CAWSSGTGGKGYEQYF.